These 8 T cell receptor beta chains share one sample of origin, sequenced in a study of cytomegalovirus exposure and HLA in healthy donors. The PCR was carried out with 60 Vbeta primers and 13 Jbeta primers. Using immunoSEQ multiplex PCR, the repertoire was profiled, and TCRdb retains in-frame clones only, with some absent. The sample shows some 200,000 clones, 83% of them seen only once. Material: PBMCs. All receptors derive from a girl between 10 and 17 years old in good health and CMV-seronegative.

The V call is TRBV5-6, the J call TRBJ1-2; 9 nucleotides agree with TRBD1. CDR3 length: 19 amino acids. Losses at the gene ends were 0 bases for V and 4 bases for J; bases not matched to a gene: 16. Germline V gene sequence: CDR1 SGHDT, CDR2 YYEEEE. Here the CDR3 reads CASSLATGTGKISTYGYTF. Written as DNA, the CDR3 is TGTGCCAGCAGCTTGGCCACGGGGACAGGGAAAATATCCACCTATGGCTACACCTTC. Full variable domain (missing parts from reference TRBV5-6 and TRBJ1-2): DAGVTQSPTHLIKTRGQQVTLRCSPKSGHDTVSWYQQALGQGPQFIFQYYEEEERQRGNFPDRFSGHQFPNYSSELNVNALLLGDSALYLCASSLATGTGKISTYGYTFGSGTRLTVV.

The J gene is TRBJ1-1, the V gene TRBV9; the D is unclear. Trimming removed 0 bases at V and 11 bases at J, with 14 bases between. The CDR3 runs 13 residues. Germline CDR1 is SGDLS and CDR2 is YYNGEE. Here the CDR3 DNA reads TGTGCCAGCAGCGTAGGTTCCTCCGGGTGGGCTTTCTTT. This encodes CASSVGSSGWAFF.

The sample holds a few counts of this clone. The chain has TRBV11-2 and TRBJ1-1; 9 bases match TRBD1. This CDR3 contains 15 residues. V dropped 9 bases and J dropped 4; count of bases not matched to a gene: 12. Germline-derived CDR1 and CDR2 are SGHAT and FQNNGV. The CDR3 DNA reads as TGTGCCAGTACCCGGGACAGGGAGAGGGGCACTGAAGCTTTCTTT. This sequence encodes CASTRDRERGTEAFF.

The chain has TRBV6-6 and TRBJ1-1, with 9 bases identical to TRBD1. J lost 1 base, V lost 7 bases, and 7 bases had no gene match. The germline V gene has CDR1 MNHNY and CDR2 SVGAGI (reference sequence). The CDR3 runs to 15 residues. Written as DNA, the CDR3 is TGTGCCAGCACCTTGGGACAGGGATGGAACACTGAAGCTTTCTTT. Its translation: CASTLGQGWNTEAFF.

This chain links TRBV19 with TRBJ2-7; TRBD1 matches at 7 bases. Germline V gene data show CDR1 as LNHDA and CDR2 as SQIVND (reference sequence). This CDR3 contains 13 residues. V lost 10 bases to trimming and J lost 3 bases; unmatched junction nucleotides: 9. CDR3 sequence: CATEGQSGYEQYF. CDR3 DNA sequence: TGTGCCACCGAGGGACAGTCGGGCTACGAGCAGTACTTC.

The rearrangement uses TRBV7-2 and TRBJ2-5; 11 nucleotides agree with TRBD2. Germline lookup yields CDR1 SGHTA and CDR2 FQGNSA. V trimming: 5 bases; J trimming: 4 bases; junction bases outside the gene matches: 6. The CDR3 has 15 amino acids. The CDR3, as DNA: TGTGCCAGCAGCCTTAGCGGGGGGGCTTCAGAGACCCAGTACTTC. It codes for CASSLSGGASETQYF.

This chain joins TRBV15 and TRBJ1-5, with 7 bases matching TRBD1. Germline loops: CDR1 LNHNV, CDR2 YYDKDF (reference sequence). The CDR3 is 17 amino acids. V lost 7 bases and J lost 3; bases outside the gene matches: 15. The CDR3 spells CATTPRRAGGVNQPQHF. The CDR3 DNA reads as TGTGCCACCACCCCACGCCGGGCAGGGGGAGTCAATCAGCCCCAGCATTTT.

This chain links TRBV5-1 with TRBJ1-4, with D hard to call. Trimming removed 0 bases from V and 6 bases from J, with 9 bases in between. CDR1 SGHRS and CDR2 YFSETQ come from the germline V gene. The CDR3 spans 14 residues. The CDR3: CASSLEHGDEKLFF. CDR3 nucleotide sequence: TGCGCCAGCAGCTTGGAACACGGGGATGAAAAACTGTTTTTT.